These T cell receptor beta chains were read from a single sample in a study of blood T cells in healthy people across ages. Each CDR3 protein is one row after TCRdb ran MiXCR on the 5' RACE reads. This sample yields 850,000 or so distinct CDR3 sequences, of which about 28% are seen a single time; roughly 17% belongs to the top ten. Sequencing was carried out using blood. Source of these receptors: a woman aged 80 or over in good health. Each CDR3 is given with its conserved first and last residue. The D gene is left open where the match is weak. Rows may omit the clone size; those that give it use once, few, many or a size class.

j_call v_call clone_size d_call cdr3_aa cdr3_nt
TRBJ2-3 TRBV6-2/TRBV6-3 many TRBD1 CASSYTWDRATPTDTQYF TGTGCCAGCAGTTACACCTGGGACAGGGCCACCCCCACAGATACGCAGTATTTT
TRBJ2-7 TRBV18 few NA CASSPQEGANNEQYF TGTGCCAGCTCACCCCAGGAGGGGGCTAACAATGAGCAGTACTTC
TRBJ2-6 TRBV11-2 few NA CASSLEREWDSGANVLTF TGTGCCAGCAGCTTAGAGAGGGAATGGGACTCTGGGGCCAACGTCCTGACTTTC
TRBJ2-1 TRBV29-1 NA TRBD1 CSVMGQGIYNEQFF TGCAGCGTCATGGGACAGGGGATCTACAATGAGCAGTTCTTC
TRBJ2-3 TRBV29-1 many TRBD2 CSARRASGGAWSTDTQYF TGCAGCGCACGCCGGGCTAGCGGGGGGGCGTGGAGCACAGATACGCAGTATTTT
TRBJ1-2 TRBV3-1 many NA CASSQGDSRGYTF TGTGCCAGCAGCCAAGGCGACAGTCGTGGCTACACCTTC
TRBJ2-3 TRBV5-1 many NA CASSLDNRVPKGNTDTQYF TGCGCCAGCAGCTTGGACAACAGGGTTCCTAAAGGGAACACAGATACGCAGTATTTT
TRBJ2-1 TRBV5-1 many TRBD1 CASSSTGGNYNEQFF TGCGCCAGCAGCTCAACAGGGGGCAACTACAATGAGCAGTTCTTC
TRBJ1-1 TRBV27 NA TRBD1 CASRYDRVGNTEAFF TGTGCCAGCAGGTACGACAGGGTGGGAAACACTGAAGCTTTCTTT
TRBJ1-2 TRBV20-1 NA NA CSARRKQLDYGYTF TGCAGTGCTAGACGTAAGCAGCTTGACTATGGCTACACCTTC
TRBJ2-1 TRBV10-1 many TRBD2 CASSESSGGTYNEQFF TGCGCCAGCAGTGAGTCTAGCGGGGGCACCTACAATGAGCAGTTCTTC
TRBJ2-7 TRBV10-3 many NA CAISEGGPVEYF TGTGCCATCAGTGAAGGGGGTCCCGTAGAGTACTTC
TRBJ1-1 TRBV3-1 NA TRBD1 CASSQVRRGQNTEAFF TGTGCCAGCAGCCAAGTTCGTAGGGGGCAAAACACTGAAGCTTTCTTT
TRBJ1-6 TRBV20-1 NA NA CSASLSGDNSPLHF TGCAGTGCTAGTCTCAGCGGGGATAATTCACCCCTCCACTTT
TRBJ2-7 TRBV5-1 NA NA CASSITWDRFPYEQYF TGCGCCAGCAGCATTACTTGGGACCGCTTTCCCTACGAGCAGTACTTC
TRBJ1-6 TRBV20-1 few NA CSARNEAGDYNSPLHF TGCAGTGCTAGAAATGAGGCAGGGGACTATAATTCACCCCTCCACTTT
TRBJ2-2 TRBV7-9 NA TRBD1 CASSSRQGAGELFF TGTGCCAGCAGCTCCCGACAGGGTGCCGGGGAGCTGTTTTTT
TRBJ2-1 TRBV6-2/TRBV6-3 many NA CASSYPLGPPYNEQFF TGTGCCAGCAGTTACCCTCTGGGACCACCTTACAATGAGCAGTTCTTC
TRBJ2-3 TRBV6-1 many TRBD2 CASAGATDTQYF TGTGCCAGCGCGGGAGCAACAGATACGCAGTATTTT
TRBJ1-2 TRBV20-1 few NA CSARRDASGYTF TGCAGTGCTAGAAGGGACGCGTCTGGCTACACCTTC
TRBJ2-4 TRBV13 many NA CASSLARAKNIQYF TGTGCCAGCAGCTTAGCCAGGGCCAAAAACATTCAGTACTTC
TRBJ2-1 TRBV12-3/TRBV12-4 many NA CASSRGRGYYNEQFF TGTGCCAGCAGTCGGGGGCGGGGATACTACAATGAGCAGTTCTTC
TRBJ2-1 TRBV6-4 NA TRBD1 CASSDIQGNEQFF TGTGCCAGCAGTGACATACAGGGGAACGAGCAGTTCTTC
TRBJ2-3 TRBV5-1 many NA CASSWSTDTQYF TGCGCCAGCAGCTGGTCCACAGATACGCAGTATTTT
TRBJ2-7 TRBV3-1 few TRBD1 CASSQTGTGPYEQYF TGTGCCAGCAGCCAGACCGGGACAGGGCCCTACGAGCAGTACTTC
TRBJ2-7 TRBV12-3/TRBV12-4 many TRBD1 CASSADRGAYEQYF TGTGCCAGCAGCGCGGACAGGGGCGCCTACGAGCAGTACTTC
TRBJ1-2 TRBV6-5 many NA CASTLDGTTAAGGYTF TGTGCCAGCACCCTGGACGGTACTACGGCGGCGGGTGGCTACACCTTC
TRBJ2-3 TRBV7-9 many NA CASSYGIVDSDTQYF TGTGCCAGCAGCTACGGGATTGTAGATTCAGATACGCAGTATTTT
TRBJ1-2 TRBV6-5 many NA CASSSPKSYGYTF TGTGCCAGCAGTTCCCCGAAAAGCTATGGCTACACCTTC
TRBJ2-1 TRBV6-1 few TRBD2 CASSEAEGTSGVNEQFF TGTGCCAGCAGTGAAGCGGAGGGGACTAGCGGGGTTAATGAGCAGTTCTTC
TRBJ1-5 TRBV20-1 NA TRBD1 CSARATGHNQPQHF TGCAGTGCTAGAGCGACAGGGCACAATCAGCCCCAGCATTTT
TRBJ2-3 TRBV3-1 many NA CASSDQGSTDTQYF TGTGCCAGCAGCGACCAGGGGAGCACAGATACGCAGTATTTT
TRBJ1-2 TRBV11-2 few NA CASSLDQAAFYGYTF TGTGCCAGCAGCTTAGATCAGGCAGCCTTCTATGGCTACACCTTC